The next 4 T cell receptor beta chains were all read from a single sample in a study of T-cell memory formation after mild COVID-19. One entry per CDR3 protein results from TCRdb running MiXCR on the 5' RACE reads. This table holds over 500,000 distinct CDR3 sequences, around 16% found once. Sequencing input: PBMCs or a T cell subset sorted from them (not recorded which). Receptor source: an adult woman who had mild COVID-19 (a few samples of this study predate the infection). Cell type and time point are not known.

There are a few counts of this clonotype. The rearrangement joins TRBV20-1 to TRBJ2-7; a possible D gene is TRBD2 (6 bases). Germline V lookup: CDR1 DFQATT, CDR2 SNEGSKA (reference sequence). CDR3 size: 13 residues. Trimming stripped 1 base from V and 4 bases from J, with 11 bases between. The CDR3 region has the DNA TGCAGTGCTAGAGGGAGGGTCGGGTACGAGCAGTACTTC. Protein: CSARGRVGYEQYF.

The chain recombines TRBV10-2 with TRBJ2-7; 8 bases agree with TRBD1. The CDR3 sequence is 13 residues long. V trimming: 7 bases; J trimming: 3 bases; junction bases outside the gene matches: 5. Germline loops: CDR1 WSHSY, CDR2 SAAADI. The CDR3: CASNGQGIYEQYF. In nucleotides, the CDR3 is TGCGCCAGCAACGGACAGGGTATCTACGAGCAGTACTTC.

The gene calls are TRBV2 and TRBJ2-3, with D possibly being TRBD2 (5 bases). Germline loops: CDR1 SNHLY, CDR2 FYNNEI. V lost 2 bases to trimming and J lost 8 bases, with 14 bases between them. This CDR3 has 14 residues. The CDR3 DNA follows: TGTGCCAGCAGTGAAAGCGACGGGGTGGGTACGCAGTATTTT. It is translated as CASSESDGVGTQYF.

This clonotype was seen only a few times. The genes are TRBV20-1 and TRBJ2-1, with no clear D. The CDR3 contains 10 residues. Germline values: CDR1 DFQATT, CDR2 SNEGSKA (reference sequence). V lost 6 bases and J lost 4, with 4 bases in between. This CDR3 is CSARYNEQFF. The CDR3 nucleotides are TGCAGTGCAAGATACAATGAGCAGTTCTTC.